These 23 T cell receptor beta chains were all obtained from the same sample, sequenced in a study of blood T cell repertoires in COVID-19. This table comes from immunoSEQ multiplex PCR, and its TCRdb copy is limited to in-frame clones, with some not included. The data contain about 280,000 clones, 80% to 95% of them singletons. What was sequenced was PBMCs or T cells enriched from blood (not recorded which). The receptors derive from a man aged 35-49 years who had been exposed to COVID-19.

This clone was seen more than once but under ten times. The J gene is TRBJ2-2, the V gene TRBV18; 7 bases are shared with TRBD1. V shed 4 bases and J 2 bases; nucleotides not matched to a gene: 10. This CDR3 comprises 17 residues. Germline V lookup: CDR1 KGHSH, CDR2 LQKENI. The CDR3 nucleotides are TGTGCCAGCTCACGACGGGTAGGGGGCGCCAACACCGGGGAGCTGTTTTTT. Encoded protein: CASSRRVGGANTGELFF.

The chain's CDR3 is CAWTGKGARGNTIYF. CDR3 nucleotides: TGTGCCTGGACGGGGAAGGGGGCGCGCGGAAACACCATATATTTT. This chain connects TRBV30 to TRBJ1-3, with 7 nucleotides matching TRBD1. With 4 bases clipped from V and 4 bases from J, the junction kept 10 bases outside the gene matches. Germline loops: CDR1 GTSNPN, CDR2 SVGIG (reference sequence). This CDR3 contains 15 residues.

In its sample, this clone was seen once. CDR3 DNA: TGTGCCAGCAGCTCCACAGGGTATAGGGCAGATACGCAGTATTTT. Protein product: CASSSTGYRADTQYF. The V call is TRBV7-6, the J call TRBJ2-3; D possibly corresponds to TRBD1 (6 bases). CDR3 length: 15 amino acids. CDR1 and CDR2 from the germline V gene are SGHVS and FNYEAQ. The V end lost 4 bases, the J end lost 4 bases, and 15 bases lay between the germline ends.

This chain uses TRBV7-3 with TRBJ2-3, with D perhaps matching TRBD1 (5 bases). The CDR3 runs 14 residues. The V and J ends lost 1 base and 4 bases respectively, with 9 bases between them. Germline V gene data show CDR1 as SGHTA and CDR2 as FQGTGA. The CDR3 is CASSLMLGADTQYF. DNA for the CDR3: TGTGCCAGCAGCTTAATGCTAGGGGCAGATACGCAGTATTTT.

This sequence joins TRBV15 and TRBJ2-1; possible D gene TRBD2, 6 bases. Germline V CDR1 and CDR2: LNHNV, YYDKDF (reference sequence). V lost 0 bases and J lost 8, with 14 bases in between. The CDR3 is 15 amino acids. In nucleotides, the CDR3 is TGTGCCACCAGCAGAGATTTGGCTAGCGCGGATGAGCAGTTCTTC. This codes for CATSRDLASADEQFF.

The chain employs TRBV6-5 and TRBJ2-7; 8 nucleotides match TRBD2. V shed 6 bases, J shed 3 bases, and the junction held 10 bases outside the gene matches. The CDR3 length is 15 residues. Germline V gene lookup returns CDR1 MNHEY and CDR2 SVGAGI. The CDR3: CASRDPGLVIYEQYF. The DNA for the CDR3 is TGTGCCAGCAGGGACCCGGGACTAGTGATCTACGAGCAGTACTTC.

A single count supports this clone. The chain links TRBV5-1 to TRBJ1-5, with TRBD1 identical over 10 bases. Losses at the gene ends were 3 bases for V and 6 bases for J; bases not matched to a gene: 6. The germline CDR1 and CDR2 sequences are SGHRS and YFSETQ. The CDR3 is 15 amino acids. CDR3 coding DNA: TGCGCCAGCAGCTCCGGACAGGGGGTCGGTCAGCCCCAGCATTTT. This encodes CASSSGQGVGQPQHF.

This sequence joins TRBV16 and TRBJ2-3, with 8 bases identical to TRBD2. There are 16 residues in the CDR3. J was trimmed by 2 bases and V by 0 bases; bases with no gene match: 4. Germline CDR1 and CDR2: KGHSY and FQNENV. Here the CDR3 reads CASSQSRAGATDTQYF. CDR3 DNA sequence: TGTGCCAGCAGCCAATCGCGAGCGGGGGCCACAGATACGCAGTATTTT.

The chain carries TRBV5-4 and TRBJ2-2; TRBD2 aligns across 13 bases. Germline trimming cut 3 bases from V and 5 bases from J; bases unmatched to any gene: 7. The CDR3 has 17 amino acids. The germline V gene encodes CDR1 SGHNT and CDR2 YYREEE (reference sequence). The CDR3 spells CASSYGTSGMRTGELFF. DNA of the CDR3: TGTGCCAGCAGCTACGGGACTAGCGGGATGCGGACCGGGGAGCTGTTTTTT.

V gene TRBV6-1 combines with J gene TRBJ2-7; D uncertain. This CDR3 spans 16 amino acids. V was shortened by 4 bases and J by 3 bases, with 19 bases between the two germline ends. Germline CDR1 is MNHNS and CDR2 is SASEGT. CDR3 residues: CASSGPAAQPFYEQYF. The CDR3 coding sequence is TGTGCCAGCAGTGGTCCGGCGGCACAACCTTTCTACGAGCAGTACTTC.

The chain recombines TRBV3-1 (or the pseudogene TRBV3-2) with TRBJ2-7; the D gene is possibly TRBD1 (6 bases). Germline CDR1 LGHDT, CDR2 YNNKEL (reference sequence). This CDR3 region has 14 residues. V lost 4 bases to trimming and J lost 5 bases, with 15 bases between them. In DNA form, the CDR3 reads TGTGCCAGCAGCCCCATCGGACAGTACGACGAGCAGTACTTC. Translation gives CASSPIGQYDEQYF.

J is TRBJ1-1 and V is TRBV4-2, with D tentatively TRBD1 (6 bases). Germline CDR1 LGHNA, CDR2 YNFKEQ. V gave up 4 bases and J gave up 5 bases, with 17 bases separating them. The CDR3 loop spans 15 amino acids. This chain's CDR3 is CASSRNDNRVTEAFF. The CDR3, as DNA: TGTGCCAGCAGCCGAAACGATAACAGGGTTACTGAAGCTTTCTTT.

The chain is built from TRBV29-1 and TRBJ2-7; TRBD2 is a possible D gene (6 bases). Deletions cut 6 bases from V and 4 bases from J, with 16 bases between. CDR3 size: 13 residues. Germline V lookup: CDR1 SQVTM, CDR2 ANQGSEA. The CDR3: CSVRDWMSYEQYF. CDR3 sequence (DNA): TGCAGCGTACGGGACTGGATGTCTTACGAGCAGTACTTC.

The CDR3 bases are TGTGCCAGCACCCCTAGTCGGCGCATCTCCTACGAGCAGTACTTC. This gives the protein CASTPSRRISYEQYF. This chain links TRBV28 with TRBJ2-7, with no clear D. This CDR3 has 15 amino acids. Trimming removed 7 bases at V and 0 bases at J, with 16 bases between. Germline values: CDR1 MDHEN, CDR2 SYDVKM.

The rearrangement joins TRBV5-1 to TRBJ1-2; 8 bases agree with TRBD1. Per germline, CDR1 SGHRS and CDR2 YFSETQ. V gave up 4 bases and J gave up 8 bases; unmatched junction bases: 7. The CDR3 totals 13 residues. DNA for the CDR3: TGCGCCAGCAGCCCCGGACAGGGTCAAGGCTACACCTTC. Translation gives CASSPGQGQGYTF.

CDR3 DNA sequence: TGCGCCAGCAGCTTGAGCAGGGAAGGGTACGAGCAGTACTTC. Translating gives CASSLSREGYEQYF. V is TRBV5-1 and J is TRBJ2-7, with a weak D call TRBD1 (5 bases). Germline values: CDR1 SGHRS, CDR2 YFSETQ. The CDR3 is 14 residues long. V dropped 1 base and J dropped 4 bases, with 12 bases sitting between them.

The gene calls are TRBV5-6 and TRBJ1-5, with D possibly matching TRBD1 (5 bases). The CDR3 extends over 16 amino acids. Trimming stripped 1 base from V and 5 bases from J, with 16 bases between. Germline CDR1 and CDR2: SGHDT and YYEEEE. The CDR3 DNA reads TGTGCCAGCAGCTTGCATAGCACCATCAGGGATCAGCCCCAGCATTTT. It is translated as CASSLHSTIRDQPQHF.

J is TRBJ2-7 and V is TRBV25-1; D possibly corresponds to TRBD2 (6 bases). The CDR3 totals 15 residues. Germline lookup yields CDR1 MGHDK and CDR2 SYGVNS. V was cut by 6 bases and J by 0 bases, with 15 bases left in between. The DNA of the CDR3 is TGTGCCAGCAGGTCCGGGACTGATAGCTCCTACGAGCAGTACTTC. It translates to CASRSGTDSSYEQYF.

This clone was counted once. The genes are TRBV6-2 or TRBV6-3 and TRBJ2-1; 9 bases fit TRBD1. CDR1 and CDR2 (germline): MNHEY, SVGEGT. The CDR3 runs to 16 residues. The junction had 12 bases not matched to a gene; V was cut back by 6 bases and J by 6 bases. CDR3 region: CASSSWDRDLINEQFF. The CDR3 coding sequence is TGTGCCAGCAGCTCCTGGGACAGGGACCTCATCAATGAGCAGTTCTTC.

The CDR3 DNA reads as TGTGCCAGCAGTTTAGGGAGGTCCGGCAATCAGCCCCAGCATTTT. Translation: CASSLGRSGNQPQHF. The rearrangement uses TRBV28 and TRBJ1-5; no firm D call. CDR1 MDHEN and CDR2 SYDVKM come from the germline V gene. This CDR3 contains 15 residues. The V end lost 2 bases, the J end lost 2 bases, and 10 bases lay between the germline ends.

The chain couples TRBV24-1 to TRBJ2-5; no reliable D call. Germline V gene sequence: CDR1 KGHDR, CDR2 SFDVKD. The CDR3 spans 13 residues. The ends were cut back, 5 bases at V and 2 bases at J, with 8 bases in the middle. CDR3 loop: CATSATTQETQYF. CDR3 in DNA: TGTGCCACCAGTGCCACAACACAAGAGACCCAGTACTTC.

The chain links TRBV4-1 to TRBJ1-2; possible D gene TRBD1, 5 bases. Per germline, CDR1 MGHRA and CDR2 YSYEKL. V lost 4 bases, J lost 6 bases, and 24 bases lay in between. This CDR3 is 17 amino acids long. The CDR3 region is CASSLTPGLGGRDGYTF. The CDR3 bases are TGCGCCAGCAGCCTCACGCCAGGCTTGGGGGGGAGGGATGGCTACACCTTC.

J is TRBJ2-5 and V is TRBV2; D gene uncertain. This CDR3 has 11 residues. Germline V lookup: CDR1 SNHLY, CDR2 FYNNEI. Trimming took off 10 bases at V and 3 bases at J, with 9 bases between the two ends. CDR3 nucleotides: TGTGCCAACAACTATAAAGAGACCCAGTACTTC. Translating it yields CANNYKETQYF.